One T cell receptor (beta chain) is described in this entry. This specimen belongs to a study of blood T cell repertoires in COVID-19. Study details: The study drew acute and convalescent COVID-19 samples from the United States, Italy and Spain. From T cells, B-cell-depleted T cells, or PBMCs came the material, which was cDNA or gDNA.

Germline trimming cut 4 bases from V and 3 bases from J; bases unmatched to any gene: 3. CDR1 is SGHRS and CDR2 is YFSETQ in the germline V gene. CDR3 length: 14 residues. Authors' data handling: Nucleated cell number was recorded as an estimate derived from reference gene primer amplification. Repertoires were generated with immunoSEQ multiplex PCR, while TCRdb's copy carries only in-frame clones and drops some. V, J and clone size are those of that table, while D and trimming were read from the DNA. The sample lists fewer than 95,000 clones, 60% to 80% occurring once. The sequenced sample consisted of peripheral blood. The source of this sequence is a woman aged 80 or older with acute or convalescent COVID-19. The gene calls are TRBV5-1 and TRBJ1-2; TRBD1 matches 10 bases. In nucleotides, the CDR3 is TGCGCCAGCAGCATGGGGACAGGGGACTATGGCTACACCTTC. Translation gives CASSMGTGDYGYTF.